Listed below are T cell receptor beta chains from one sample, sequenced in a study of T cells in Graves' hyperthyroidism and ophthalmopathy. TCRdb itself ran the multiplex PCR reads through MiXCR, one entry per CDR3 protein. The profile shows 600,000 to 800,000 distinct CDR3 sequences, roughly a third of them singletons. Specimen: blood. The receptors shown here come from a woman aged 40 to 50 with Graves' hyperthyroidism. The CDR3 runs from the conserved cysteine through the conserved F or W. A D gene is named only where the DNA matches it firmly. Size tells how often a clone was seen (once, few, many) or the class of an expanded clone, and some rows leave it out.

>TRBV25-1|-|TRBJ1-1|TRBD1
TGTGCCAGCAGTGCACGCGGGGGGACAGGGGGTGAAGCTTTCTTT
CASSARGGTGGEAFF
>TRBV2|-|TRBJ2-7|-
TGTGCCAGCGCCGGGGCACTAGTTCCCGAGCAGTACTTC
CASAGALVPEQYF
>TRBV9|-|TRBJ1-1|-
TGTGCCAGCAGCGTAAGGGATGTCGGTTCTGGGGGTAACACTGAAGCTTTCTTT
CASSVRDVGSGGNTEAFF
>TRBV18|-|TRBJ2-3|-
TGTGCCAGCTCACCACGCGAACATAGCACAGATACGCAGTATTTT
CASSPREHSTDTQYF
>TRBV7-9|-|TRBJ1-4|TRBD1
TGTGCCAGCAGCGCGGGGGTGGACAGGGGCGAAAAACTGTTTTTT
CASSAGVDRGEKLFF
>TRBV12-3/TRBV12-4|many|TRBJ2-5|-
TGTGCCAGCTCACTTCGGAGGGCCCTCGCTTCGTACTTC
CASSLRRALASYF
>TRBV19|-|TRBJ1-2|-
TGTGCCAGTAGCCGGGACGGTGCTAACTATGGCTACACCTTC
CASSRDGANYGYTF
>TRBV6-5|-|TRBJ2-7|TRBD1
TGTGCCAGCAGAGTGCCCGGGACAGCATACGAGCAGTACTTC
CASRVPGTAYEQYF
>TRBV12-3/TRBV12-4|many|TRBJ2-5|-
TGTGCCAGCAGTCACGGGACGGGACCGCAAGAGACCCAGTACTTC
CASSHGTGPQETQYF
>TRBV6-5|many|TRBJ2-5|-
TGTGCCAGCAGGGGCTCTAAAGAGACCCAGTACTTC
CASRGSKETQYF
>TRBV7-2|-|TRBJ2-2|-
TGTGCCAGCAGCCCCCCAGGGGGGAGGGACACCGGGGAGCTGTTTTTT
CASSPPGGRDTGELFF
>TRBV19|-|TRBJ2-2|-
TGTGCCAGTAGTATCCCGACAGACACCGGGGAGCTGTTTTTT
CASSIPTDTGELFF
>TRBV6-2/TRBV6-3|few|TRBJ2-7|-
TGTGCCAGCACCGACGGGGGTCTTGCGTCGGACGAGCAGTACTTC
CASTDGGLASDEQYF
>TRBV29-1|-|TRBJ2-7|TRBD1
TGCACTACAGGGGAGCGGTACGAGCAGTACTTC
CTTGERYEQYF
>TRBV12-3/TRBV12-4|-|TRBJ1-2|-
TGTGCCAGCAGCCCCCCCGGGACATTCTATGGCTACACCTTC
CASSPPGTFYGYTF
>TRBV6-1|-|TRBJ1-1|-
TGTGCCAGCAGTCCCTTAACAACATTGAGCACTGAAGCTTTCTTT
CASSPLTTLSTEAFF
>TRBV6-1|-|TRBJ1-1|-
TGTGCCAGCAGCCGGGGGCGCCGGGACGACACTGAAGCTTTCTTT
CASSRGRRDDTEAFF
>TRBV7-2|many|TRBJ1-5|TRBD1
TGTGCCAGCACCAATCAAGGACAGGGGGGCCAGCCCCAGCATTTT
CASTNQGQGGQPQHF
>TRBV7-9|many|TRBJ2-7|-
TGTGCCAGCAGCTTAGGGGCGACATACAGCTCCTACGAGCAGTACTTC
CASSLGATYSSYEQYF
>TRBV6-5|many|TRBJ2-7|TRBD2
TGTGCCAGCAGTCTGGCCGGGACTAGTGGCGAGCAGTACTTC
CASSLAGTSGEQYF
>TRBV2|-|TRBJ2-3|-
TGTGCCAGCAACGGAGGGGGCCTAAAACACCGTATCACGACAGATACGCAGTATTTT
CASNGGGLKHRITTDTQYF
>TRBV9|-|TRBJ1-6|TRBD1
TGTGCCAGCAGCACAGGGGACCCCGGATCACCCCTCCACTTT
CASSTGDPGSPLHF
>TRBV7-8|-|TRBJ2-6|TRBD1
TGTGCCAGCAGCTCCGGGACAGGGGGCTATTTTGCTGGGGCCAACGTCCTGACTTTC
CASSSGTGGYFAGANVLTF
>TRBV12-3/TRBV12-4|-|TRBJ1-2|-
TGTGCCAGCAGCCCCACCGGGGCCCCACGCTACACCTTC
CASSPTGAPRYTF
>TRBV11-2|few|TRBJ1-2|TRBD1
TGTGCCAGCAGCGGGACAGGCGGGGATGGCTACACCTTC
CASSGTGGDGYTF
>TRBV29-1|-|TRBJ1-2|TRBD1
TGCAGCGTATCGGACAGGGGTTACGGCTACACCTTC
CSVSDRGYGYTF